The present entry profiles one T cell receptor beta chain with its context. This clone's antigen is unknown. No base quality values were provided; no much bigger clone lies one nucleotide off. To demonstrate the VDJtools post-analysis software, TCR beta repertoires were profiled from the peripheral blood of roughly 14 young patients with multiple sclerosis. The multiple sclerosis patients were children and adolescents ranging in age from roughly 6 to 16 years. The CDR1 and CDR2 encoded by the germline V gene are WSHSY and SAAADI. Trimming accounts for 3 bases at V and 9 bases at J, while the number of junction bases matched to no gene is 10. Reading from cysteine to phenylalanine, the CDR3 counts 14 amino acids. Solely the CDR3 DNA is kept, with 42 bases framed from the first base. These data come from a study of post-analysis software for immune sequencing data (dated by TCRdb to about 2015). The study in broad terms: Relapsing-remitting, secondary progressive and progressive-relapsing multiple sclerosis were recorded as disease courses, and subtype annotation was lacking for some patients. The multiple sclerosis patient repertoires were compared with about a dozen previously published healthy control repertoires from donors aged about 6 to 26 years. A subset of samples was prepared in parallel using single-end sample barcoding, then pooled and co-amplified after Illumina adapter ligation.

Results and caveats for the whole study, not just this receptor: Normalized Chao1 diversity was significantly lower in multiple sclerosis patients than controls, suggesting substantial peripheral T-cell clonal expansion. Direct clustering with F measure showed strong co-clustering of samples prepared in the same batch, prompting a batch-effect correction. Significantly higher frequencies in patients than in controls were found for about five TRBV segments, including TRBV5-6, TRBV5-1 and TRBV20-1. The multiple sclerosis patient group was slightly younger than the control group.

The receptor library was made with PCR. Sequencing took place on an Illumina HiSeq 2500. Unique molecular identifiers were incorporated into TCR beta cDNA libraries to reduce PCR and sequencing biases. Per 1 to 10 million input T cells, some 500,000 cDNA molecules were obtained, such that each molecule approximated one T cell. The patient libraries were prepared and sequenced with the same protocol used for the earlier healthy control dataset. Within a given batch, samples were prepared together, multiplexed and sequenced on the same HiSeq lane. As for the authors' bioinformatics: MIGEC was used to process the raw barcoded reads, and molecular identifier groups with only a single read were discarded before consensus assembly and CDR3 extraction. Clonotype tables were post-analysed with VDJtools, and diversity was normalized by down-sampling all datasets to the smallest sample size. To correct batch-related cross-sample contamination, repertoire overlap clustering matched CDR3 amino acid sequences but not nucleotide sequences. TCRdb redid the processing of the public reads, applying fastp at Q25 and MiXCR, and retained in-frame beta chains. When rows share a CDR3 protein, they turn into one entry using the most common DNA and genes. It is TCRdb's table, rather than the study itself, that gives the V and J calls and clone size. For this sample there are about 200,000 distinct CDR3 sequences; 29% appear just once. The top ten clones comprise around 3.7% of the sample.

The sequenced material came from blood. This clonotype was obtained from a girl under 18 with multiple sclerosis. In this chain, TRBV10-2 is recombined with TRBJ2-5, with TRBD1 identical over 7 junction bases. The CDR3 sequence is CASSDGTAPGAQYF. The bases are TGCGCCAGCAGTGATGGGACAGCCCCCGGGGCCCAGTACTTC.